This TCR beta chain was retrieved from a study of T-cell memory formation after mild COVID-19. Study-wide context: In these data, TCR clusters were largely donor specific.

As concerns this clonotype: Its antigen remains unidentified.

TCRdb called the 5' RACE reads again in MiXCR, with one record for every CDR3 protein. The data hold roughly 310,000 distinct CDR3 sequences, with more than 15% observed a single time. Study results and limitations: Whereas later expanders leaned CD4+, clones contracting day 15 to 85 showed a balanced CD4/CD8 makeup. Cross-reactive memory apparently joined, as some responding clones appeared in pre-infection memory.

In germline, CDR1 is SGHTA, CDR2 FQGNSA. The CDR3 covers 12 residues. Trimming shortened V by 11 bases and J by 1 base, and 12 bases separated the two germline ends. The sample comprised PBMCs or a T cell subset sorted from them (not recorded which). The sequence was obtained from a man in his late teens or twenties who had mild COVID-19 (a few samples of this study predate the infection). Cell type and time point are not known. The chain joins TRBV7-2 to TRBJ2-7, with no clear D. In DNA, the CDR3 is TGTGCCCGCCGCAAGGGTTCCTACGAGCAGTACTTC. It encodes CARRKGSYEQYF.